This T cell receptor (beta chain) was captured by sequencing in a study of blood T cell repertoires in COVID-19. About the study: Samples of COVID-19 (acute and convalescent) were obtained from the United States, Italy and Spain. T cells, B-cell-depleted T cells, or PBMCs provided the cDNA or gDNA that served as material.

TCRdb's copy holds only in-frame clones and misses some; the assay was immunoSEQ multiplex PCR. The profile shows about 42,000 clones, 80% to 90% of them singletons. The germline V gene encodes CDR1 SGHVS and CDR2 FNYEAQ. Unmatched junction bases numbered 5, after V lost 4 bases and J lost 0 bases. This CDR3 is built from 18 residues. V gene TRBV7-6 combines with J gene TRBJ2-3, with 15 bases that match TRBD2. The receptor was isolated from a woman between 70 and 85 years old in a cohort sampled during active COVID-19. The sequencing sample was made of peripheral blood. CDR3 amino acids: CASSSGTSGRRSTDTQYF. The CDR3 region has the DNA TGTGCCAGCAGCTCCGGGACTAGCGGGAGGAGGAGCACAGATACGCAGTATTTT.